The 5 T cell receptor beta chains reported below all come from one sample, sequenced in a study of T cells in Graves' hyperthyroidism and ophthalmopathy. TCR beta CDR3 regions were amplified from RNA. The HTBI primer set was used in a first-round RT-PCR of the TCR CDR3. TCRdb re-called the multiplex PCR reads with MiXCR, one entry per CDR3 protein. The sample lists nearly 750,000 distinct CDR3 sequences; approximately 40% were seen once. The sample comprised blood. These receptors originate from a woman aged 40 to 55 with Graves' hyperthyroidism.

The chain employs TRBV7-9 and TRBJ1-3; 8 bases map to TRBD1. The junction had 3 bases not matched to a gene; V was cut back by 1 base and J by 7 bases. Germline V gene data show CDR1 as SEHNR and CDR2 as FQNEAQ (reference sequence). This CDR3 comprises 14 residues. CDR3 amino acids: CASSLDRGKNTIYF. CDR3 in DNA: TGTGCCAGCAGCTTAGACAGGGGGAAGAACACCATATATTTT.

The chain couples TRBV10-1 to TRBJ2-3; D call uncertain. The CDR3 extends over 13 amino acids. CDR1 is WNHNN, CDR2 SYGVQD, per germline (reference sequence). The V end was cut by 4 bases, the J end by 1 base, with 6 bases between. CDR3 loop: CASSGAGTDTQYF. CDR3 DNA: TGCGCCAGCAGTGGGGCCGGCACAGATACGCAGTATTTT.

This clonotype was counted many times. The rearrangement uses TRBV20-1 and TRBJ2-6; 9 bases are a match to TRBD1. The J segment lost 4 bases and the V segment lost 4 bases, leaving 5 bases of the junction unmatched. This CDR3 has 15 amino acids. Germline V gene lookup returns CDR1 DFQATT and CDR2 SNEGSKA (reference sequence). The CDR3 DNA follows: TGCAGTGCTACACAGGGGGCGCTAGGGGCCAACGTCCTGACTTTC. As protein: CSATQGALGANVLTF.

Details on this clonotype: A read error is possible here, since a much larger clone lies one base away. Here the CDR3 reads CASSELHVPETQYF. As DNA, the CDR3 is TGTGCCAGCAGTGAATTGCACGTTCCCGAGACCCAGTACTTC. The chain carries TRBV2 and TRBJ2-5; D gene unclear. In germline, CDR1 is SNHLY, CDR2 FYNNEI. V was cut by 2 bases and J by 5 bases, with 12 bases left in between. The CDR3 spans 14 residues.

This clonotype was detected a few times. This sequence joins TRBV12-3 or TRBV12-4 and TRBJ1-2, with D possibly matching TRBD1 (5 bases). Deletions cut 4 bases from V and 5 bases from J, with 14 bases between. The CDR3 extends over 14 amino acids. This CDR3 reads CASSYFGTAYGYTF. The CDR3 nucleotides are TGTGCCAGCAGTTACTTTGGGACGGCTTATGGCTACACCTTC.